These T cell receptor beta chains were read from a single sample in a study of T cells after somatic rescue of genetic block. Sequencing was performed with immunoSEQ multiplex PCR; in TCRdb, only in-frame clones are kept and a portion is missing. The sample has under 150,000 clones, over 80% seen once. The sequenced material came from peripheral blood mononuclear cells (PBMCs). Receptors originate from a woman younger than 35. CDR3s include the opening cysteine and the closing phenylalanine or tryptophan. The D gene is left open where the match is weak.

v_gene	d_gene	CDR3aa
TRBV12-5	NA	CASGLAQAFF
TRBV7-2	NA	CASSLFENQPQHF
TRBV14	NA	CASSQRGRRTEAFF
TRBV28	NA	CASSLVGPPGALNQQYF
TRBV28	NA	CASSLPGYGYTF
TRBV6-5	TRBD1	CASSYGTGGLGQYF
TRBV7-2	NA	CASSWGRTPANTGELFF
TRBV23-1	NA	CASSQSRWQAPMGAAQHF
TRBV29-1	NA	CSVEGGTEAFF
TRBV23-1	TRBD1	CASSHRDRVAEPTAGELFF
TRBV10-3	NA	CAISEEETQYF
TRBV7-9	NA	CASSQRGESEQFF
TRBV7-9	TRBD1	CASSLAGQGRNYGYTF
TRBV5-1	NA	CASSYSGLQLSYEQYF
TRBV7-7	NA	CASSPGVGLSYEQYF
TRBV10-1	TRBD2	CASSESTVSAGGPQETQYF
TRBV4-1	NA	CASSQKGFRASSYNSPLHF
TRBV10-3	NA	CAISREQETQYF
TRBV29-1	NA	CSVEGTRLGYTF
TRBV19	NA	CASSKGGGVDNEQFF
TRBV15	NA	CATSSQFWGTAGIYEQYF
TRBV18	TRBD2	CASSLGTSGPTYEQYF
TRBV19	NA	CASRLVGGNEQFF
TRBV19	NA	CASSLDSGNQPQHF
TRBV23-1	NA	CASSQYIGGAKNQPQHF
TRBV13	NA	CASTRGDLNTEAFF
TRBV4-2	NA	CASSQGVRVGDYGYTF
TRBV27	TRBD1	CASSLETGLGSPLHF
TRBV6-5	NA	CASSRTYTYGYTF
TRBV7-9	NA	CASSFGLEGEQYF
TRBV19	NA	CASSLRPGRINEKLFF
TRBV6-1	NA	CASSEATGALVNQPQHF
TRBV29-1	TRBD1	CSTWTGGNEQFF
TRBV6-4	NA	CASTPKGSREQYF
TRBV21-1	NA	CASRTGTGGADFF
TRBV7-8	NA	CASSLFESSGNTIYF
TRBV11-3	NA	CASSLGLGVGANVLTF
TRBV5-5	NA	CASSFVLGRTNTEAFF
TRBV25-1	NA	CASATQGNTEAFF
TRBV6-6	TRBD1	CASRGQGLETQYF
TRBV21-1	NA	CASSNSIPNTGELFF
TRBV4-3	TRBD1	CASSHPGQGNEKLFF
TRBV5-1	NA	CASSDRQGGSYEQYF
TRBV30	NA	CAWRRLRYGYTF
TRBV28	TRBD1	CASSPGGTVASEAFF
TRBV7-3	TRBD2	CASSKLAGGPETQYF
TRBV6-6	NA	CASTRGAAGANVLTF
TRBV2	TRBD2	CASSGTSGGGELFF
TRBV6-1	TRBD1	CASSGGQVGETQYF
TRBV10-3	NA	CAGARGHQETQYF
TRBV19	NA	CARRGTGNQPQHF
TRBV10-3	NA	CAISERDANSPLHF
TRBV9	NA	CASSVGVGGDYGYTF
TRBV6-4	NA	CASSDSYLGGNEQFF